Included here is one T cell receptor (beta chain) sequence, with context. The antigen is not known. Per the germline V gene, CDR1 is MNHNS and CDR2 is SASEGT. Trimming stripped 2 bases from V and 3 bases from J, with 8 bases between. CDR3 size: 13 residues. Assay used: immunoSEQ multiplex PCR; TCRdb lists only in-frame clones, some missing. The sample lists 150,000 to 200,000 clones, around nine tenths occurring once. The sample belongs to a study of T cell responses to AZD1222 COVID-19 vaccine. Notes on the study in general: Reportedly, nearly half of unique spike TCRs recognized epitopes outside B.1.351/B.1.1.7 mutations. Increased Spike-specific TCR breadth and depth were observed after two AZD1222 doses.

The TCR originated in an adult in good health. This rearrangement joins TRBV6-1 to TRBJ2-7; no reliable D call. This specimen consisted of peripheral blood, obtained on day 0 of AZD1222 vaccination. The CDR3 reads CASSETRYYEQYF. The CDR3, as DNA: TGTGCCAGCAGTGAAACCCGTTACTACGAGCAGTACTTC.